Below are 22 T cell receptor beta chains sequenced from a single sample in a study of T cells in Graves' hyperthyroidism and ophthalmopathy. Researchers took RNA transcripts and amplified the TCR beta CDR3 regions from them. RT-PCR in the first round (using the HTBI primer set) targeted the TCR CDR3. TCRdb re-derived calls from the multiplex PCR reads in MiXCR, one entry per CDR3 protein. The sample contains under 300,000 distinct CDR3 sequences, 13% to 15% of which appear only once. The sequenced sample was blood. Source of these receptors: a woman aged 45-59 years with Graves' hyperthyroidism that later progressed to Graves' ophthalmopathy.

The table lists this clonotype with many counts. The CDR3 DNA reads TGCGCCAGCAGTGTTTCTTCACAGGGGAACACTGAAGCTTTCTTT. This translates into CASSVSSQGNTEAFF. This chain uses TRBV10-1 with TRBJ1-1, with D possibly TRBD1 on 6 matching bases. Germline V lookup: CDR1 WNHNN, CDR2 SYGVQD (reference sequence). V was cut by 4 bases and J by 1 base, with 13 bases left in between. The length of the CDR3 is 15 residues.

This clonotype showed up just a few times. A much bigger clone sits one base away, suggesting this may be a read error. This chain uses TRBV29-1 with TRBJ2-5; maybe TRBD1 (6 bases). Germline V gene data show CDR1 as SQVTM and CDR2 as ANQGSEA. The CDR3 has 13 residues. The CDR3 DNA sequence: TGCAGCGTTGAACGGACAGTTCAAGGGACCCAGTACTTC. It translates to CSVERTVQGTQYF.

At least ten counts were recorded for this clonotype. This chain joins TRBV12-3 or TRBV12-4 and TRBJ1-4, with 7 bases matching TRBD1. Losses at the gene ends were 5 bases for V and 4 bases for J; bases not matched to a gene: 7. The CDR3 is 15 amino acids. The CDR3 reads CASSPRTGRNEKLFF. CDR3 nucleotides: TGTGCCAGCAGTCCGCGGACAGGACGTAATGAAAAACTGTTTTTT.

This clonotype has at least ten counts. The gene calls are TRBV2 and TRBJ2-1; 9 nucleotides line up with TRBD1. The CDR3 contains 13 residues. Germline CDR1 reads SNHLY; CDR2 reads FYNNEI. V was clipped by 7 bases and J by 8 bases; unmatched bases: 6. This chain's CDR3 is CASIVDRGHEQFF. The CDR3 nucleotides are TGTGCCAGCATCGTGGACAGGGGTCATGAGCAGTTCTTC.

This clonotype was detected ten times or more. The genes are TRBV5-1 and TRBJ2-1; D may be TRBD2 (6 bases). V was pared by 0 bases and J by 6 bases, with 10 bases between. The CDR3 sequence is 14 residues long. Germline V gene sequence: CDR1 SGHRS, CDR2 YFSETQ. CDR3 DNA: TGCGCCAGCAGCTTGGCGGGAGAGGGCAATGAGCAGTTCTTC. This gives the protein CASSLAGEGNEQFF.

The chain recombines TRBV7-6 with TRBJ2-1, with TRBD2 matching 7 bases. The junction had 6 bases not matched to a gene; V was cut back by 2 bases and J by 8 bases. The germline gives CDR1 SGHVS, CDR2 FNYEAQ. This CDR3 comprises 14 residues. The CDR3 region has the DNA TGTGCCAGCAGCTTATATATGGGAGGGGATGAGCAGTTCTTC. Amino acid sequence: CASSLYMGGDEQFF. The whole variable domain, remainder taken from reference TRBV7-6 and TRBJ2-1, is GAGVSQSPRYKVTKRGQDVALRCDPISGHVSLYWYRQALGQGPEFLTYFNYEAQQDKSGLPNDRFSAERPEGSISTLTIQRTEQRDSAMYRCASSLYMGGDEQFFGPGTRLTVL.

J is TRBJ1-1 and V is TRBV11-3; possibly TRBD1 for D (6 bases). Trimming left V 3 bases short and J 4 bases short, with 15 bases between. The CDR3 sequence is 15 residues long. CDR1 SGHNT and CDR2 YENEEA come from the germline V gene. CDR3 sequence (DNA): TGTGCCAGCAGCTTCTCTTACAGGGATGGCACTGAAGCTTTCTTT. Amino acids: CASSFSYRDGTEAFF.

The V and J genes are TRBV7-6 and TRBJ2-7, with a tentative D call TRBD2 (5 bases). Trimming removed 1 base from V and 0 bases from J, with 16 bases in between. Germline V CDR1 and CDR2: SGHVS, FNYEAQ. The CDR3 consists of 17 residues. This chain's CDR3 is CASSLGVEGISSYEQYF. The CDR3, as DNA: TGTGCCAGCAGCTTAGGAGTTGAGGGCATAAGCTCCTACGAGCAGTACTTC.

This clonotype was recorded at least ten times. The chain is built from TRBV30 and TRBJ2-1; D is possibly TRBD1 (5 bases). Deletions cut 3 bases from V and 2 bases from J, with 14 bases between. Germline values: CDR1 GTSNPN, CDR2 SVGIG (reference sequence). CDR3 length equals 15 residues. The CDR3 DNA reads as TGTGCCTGGAGAAGGTGGGGCGCCGCCTACAATGAGCAGTTCTTC. As protein: CAWRRWGAAYNEQFF.

Worth noting for this clonotype: Given a much more abundant clone one base away, this may be a read error. The rearrangement joins TRBV3-1 to TRBJ2-2; D could derive from TRBD1 or TRBD2 (5 bases each). The germline V gene has CDR1 LGHDT and CDR2 YNNKEL (reference sequence). The CDR3 loop spans 13 amino acids. V lost 4 bases and J lost 7, with 10 bases in between. The CDR3 coding sequence is TGTGCCAGCAGCCGCAGGGACGGCGGGGAGCTGTTTTTT. Its protein product is CASSRRDGGELFF.

This clonotype was counted many times. The chain recombines TRBV2 with TRBJ2-1; D is possibly TRBD2 (5 bases). The CDR3 runs 13 residues. With 7 bases removed from V and 4 bases from J, the gap between germline ends came to 11 bases. Germline lookup yields CDR1 SNHLY and CDR2 FYNNEI. CDR3 residues: CASTASRYNEQFF. The CDR3 region has the DNA TGTGCCAGCACGGCTAGCAGATACAATGAGCAGTTCTTC.

This clonotype was observed many times. V gene TRBV13 combines with J gene TRBJ1-3, with D unresolved. This CDR3 spans 16 amino acids. V lost 1 base, J lost 0 bases, and 10 bases lay in between. Looked up from germline, CDR1 is PRHDT and CDR2 is FYEKMQ (reference sequence). Written as DNA, the CDR3 is TGTGCCAGCAGCTTAGTGGCAGACTTCTCTGGAAACACCATATATTTT. It translates to CASSLVADFSGNTIYF. The full variable domain, rest sourced from reference TRBV13 and TRBJ1-3, is AAGVIQSPRHLIKEKRETATLKCYPIPRHDTVYWYQQGPGQDPQFLISFYEKMQSDKGSIPDRFSAQQFSDYHSELNMSSLELGDSALYFCASSLVADFSGNTIYFGEGSWLTVV.

At least ten counts were recorded for this clonotype. The chain combines TRBV6-5 with TRBJ1-2; 7 nucleotides match TRBD1. The CDR3 is 14 residues long. Germline V gene sequence: CDR1 MNHEY, CDR2 SVGAGI. Trimming cost V 2 bases and J 6 bases; bases outside gene matches: 6. Here the CDR3 DNA reads TGTGCCAGCAGTTACACCGGGACAGAGAATGGCTACACCTTC. Protein sequence: CASSYTGTENGYTF.

The chain has TRBV2 and TRBJ1-2; D possibly corresponds to TRBD1 (6 bases). This CDR3 has 11 residues. CDR1 is SNHLY and CDR2 is FYNNEI in the germline V gene. V lost 8 bases and J lost 3, with 7 bases in between. The CDR3 sequence is CASGGYYGYTF. Here the CDR3 DNA reads TGTGCCAGCGGGGGCTACTATGGCTACACCTTC.

This clonotype has only a few counts. The chain has TRBV20-1 and TRBJ2-1, with D unclear. The germline gives CDR1 DFQATT, CDR2 SNEGSKA (reference sequence). The CDR3 runs to 12 residues. The V end lost 7 bases, the J end lost 4 bases, and 11 bases lay between the germline ends. CDR3 sequence (DNA): TGCAGTGTCGCCAACTCGTACAATGAGCAGTTCTTC. Translating gives CSVANSYNEQFF.

Comment on this clonotype: The junction departs from germline at one end; a sequencing error may be responsible. The gene calls are TRBV28 and TRBJ2-7; D assignment may be TRBD1 or TRBD2 (7 bases each). The germline gives CDR1 MDHEN, CDR2 SYDVKM. The CDR3 is made up of 14 amino acids. The CDR3 sequence: CASRGEGATYEQCF. The CDR3 DNA reads TGTGCCAGCAGGGGGGAGGGGGCTACCTACGAGCAGTGCTTC. The entire variable domain, with the rest obtained from reference TRBV28 and TRBJ2-7, is as follows: DVKVTQSSRYLVKRTGEKVFLECVQDMDHENMFWYRQDPGLGLRLIYFSYDVKMKEKGDIPEGYSVSREKKERFSLILESASTNQTSMYLCASRGEGATYEQCFGPGTRLTVT.

This clonotype was counted between two and nine times. The chain is built from TRBV10-3 and TRBJ2-1, with TRBD1 as a possible D gene (6 bases). This CDR3 region has 14 residues. CDR1 and CDR2 (germline): ENHRY, SYGVKD. V lost 6 bases and J 7 bases, leaving 16 bases between the germline ends. The CDR3 reads CAISPGDSRNEQFF. The CDR3, as DNA: TGTGCCATCAGCCCAGGGGATTCGAGAAATGAGCAGTTCTTC.

This clonotype was detected ten times or more. This chain links TRBV28 with TRBJ1-6; D gene ambiguous. Germline V CDR1 and CDR2: MDHEN, SYDVKM. Trimming cost V 5 bases and J 12 bases, with 11 bases left between them. The CDR3 consists of 12 residues. The CDR3 DNA reads as TGTGCCAGCAGTCCCCCAAGGGTACCCCTCCACTTT. This encodes CASSPPRVPLHF.

This chain connects TRBV6-1 to TRBJ1-1, with a possible D match to TRBD1 (5 bases). The CDR3 covers 16 residues. Per the germline V gene, CDR1 is MNHNS and CDR2 is SASEGT. Trimming shortened V by 2 bases and J by 3 bases, and 16 bases separated the two germline ends. The CDR3 spells CASSELGESVDTEAFF. CDR3 in DNA: TGTGCCAGCAGTGAATTGGGGGAGTCGGTTGACACTGAAGCTTTCTTT.

This clonotype was seen ten or more times. The chain is built from TRBV5-1 and TRBJ2-3; 8 bases match TRBD2. Germline-derived CDR1 and CDR2 are SGHRS and YFSETQ. The CDR3 covers 18 residues. Trimming removed 1 base from V and 0 bases from J; junction bases left unmatched: 10. The CDR3 bases are TGCGCCAGCAGCTTGTCGTACGTAGCGGGACTCAGCACAGATACGCAGTATTTT. This encodes CASSLSYVAGLSTDTQYF. Full variable domain (remainder filled in from reference TRBV5-1 and TRBJ2-3): KAGVTQTPRYLIKTRGQQVTLSCSPISGHRSVSWYQQTPGQGLQFLFEYFSETQRNKGNFPGRFSGRQFSNSRSEMNVSTLELGDSALYLCASSLSYVAGLSTDTQYFGPGTRLTVL.

By sample share, this clonotype is medium-sized. This CDR3 is CASSLKQDDGTLSYEQYF. The CDR3, as DNA: TGTGCCAGCAGCCTAAAACAGGACGACGGGACCCTCTCCTACGAGCAGTACTTC. This chain connects TRBV7-9 to TRBJ2-7, with D perhaps given as TRBD1 or TRBD2 (5 bases each). This CDR3 is built from 18 residues. Germline V gene sequence: CDR1 SEHNR, CDR2 FQNEAQ (reference sequence). V lost 5 bases to trimming and J lost 0 bases, with 23 bases between them.

This clonotype was observed a handful of times. The chain recombines TRBV29-1 with TRBJ1-4, with D possibly being TRBD1 (6 bases). The CDR3 covers 14 residues. V lost 7 bases and J 7 bases, leaving 19 bases between the germline ends. In germline, CDR1 is SQVTM, CDR2 ANQGSEA. CDR3 sequence: CSGWTGAGSEKLFF. CDR3 coding DNA: TGCAGCGGCTGGACGGGGGCGGGAAGTGAAAAACTGTTTTTT.